The 31 T cell receptor beta chains listed next were all sequenced from one sample in a study of blood T cell repertoires in COVID-19. Repertoires were generated with immunoSEQ multiplex PCR, while TCRdb's copy carries only in-frame clones and drops some. Here the sample spans some 140,000 clones, roughly 80% being singletons. What was sequenced was peripheral blood. These receptors came from a man in his sixties who had recovered from COVID-19.

Here the CDR3 reads CASSSRTDEQYF. Written as DNA, the CDR3 is TGTGCCAGCAGCTCTCGGACTGACGAGCAGTACTTC. V usage is TRBV5-6 and J usage is TRBJ2-7; TRBD2 is a possible D gene (5 bases). This CDR3 spans 12 amino acids. CDR1 is SGHDT and CDR2 is YYEEEE in the germline V gene. V dropped 3 bases and J dropped 5 bases, with 9 bases sitting between them.

This clone has a handful of counts. The chain links TRBV11-2 to TRBJ2-7, with D possibly TRBD1 on 5 matching bases. The CDR3 totals 13 residues. CDR1 and CDR2 from the germline V gene are SGHAT and FQNNGV. V lost 2 bases to trimming and J lost 2 bases, with 7 bases between them. Here the CDR3 DNA reads TGTGCCAGCAGCTTAACAGGAACCTACGAGCAGTACTTC. It translates to CASSLTGTYEQYF.

This clone has more than one count but fewer than ten. The rearrangement links TRBV27 to TRBJ2-2; a weak D match, TRBD1 (6 bases). Trimming took 0 bases from V and 0 from J, leaving 8 bases between them. The germline V gene encodes CDR1 MNHEY and CDR2 SMNVEV (reference sequence). CDR3 length: 16 amino acids. CDR3 region: CASSLSGHSNTGELFF. DNA of the CDR3: TGTGCCAGCAGTTTATCGGGACATTCGAACACCGGGGAGCTGTTTTTT.

This clone was seen a few times. The rearrangement joins TRBV27 to TRBJ1-4; D is unresolved. The length of the CDR3 is 18 residues. V lost 2 bases, J lost 0 bases, and 16 bases lay in between. Per the germline V gene, CDR1 is MNHEY and CDR2 is SMNVEV (reference sequence). In nucleotides, the CDR3 is TGTGCCAGCAGTTTAACTGGGGAAGCGGAGGCAACTAATGAAAAACTGTTTTTT. The encoded protein is CASSLTGEAEATNEKLFF.

The CDR3 region has the DNA TGTGCCAGCAGCGCCTCCCTAGCGGGAGGCACCGGGGAGCTGTTTTTT. This codes for CASSASLAGGTGELFF. V gene TRBV9 combines with J gene TRBJ2-2; 11 positions agree with TRBD2. CDR1 and CDR2 (germline): SGDLS, YYNGEE. The CDR3 is 16 amino acids. The trim removed 3 bases at V and 4 bases at J, leaving 5 bases unmatched.

The chain is built from TRBV5-8 and TRBJ2-5; the match to TRBD1 covers 9 bases. Looked up from germline, CDR1 is SGHTS and CDR2 is YDEGEE. V lost 2 bases to trimming and J lost 5 bases; unmatched junction nucleotides: 7. There are 15 residues in the CDR3. The CDR3 DNA is TGTGCCAGCAGCTTCTCTGGGACAGGGTCGGAGACCCAGTACTTC. Its translation: CASSFSGTGSETQYF.

The rearrangement uses TRBV11-3 and TRBJ2-5; a weak D match, TRBD1 (6 bases). Germline V gene sequence: CDR1 SGHNT, CDR2 YENEEA. V was clipped by 3 bases and J by 7 bases, with 21 bases between them. The CDR3 covers 16 residues. The CDR3 DNA reads as TGTGCCAGCAGCTTTCACCTACAGGGCCTCGAGGGGACCCAGTACTTC. This sequence encodes CASSFHLQGLEGTQYF.

This chain links TRBV2 with TRBJ2-1; a weak D match, TRBD1 (6 bases). V was pared by 4 bases and J by 5 bases, with 9 bases between. Germline V gene sequence: CDR1 SNHLY, CDR2 FYNNEI. The CDR3 is 13 amino acids. This CDR3 is CASSVNRDNEQFF. CDR3 bases: TGTGCCAGCAGTGTGAACAGGGACAATGAGCAGTTCTTC. The full variable domain, completed using reference TRBV2 and TRBJ2-1, is EPEVTQTPSHQVTQMGQEVILRCVPISNHLYFYWYRQILGQKVEFLVSFYNNEISEKSEIFDDQFSVERPDGSNFTLKIRSTKLEDSAMYFCASSVNRDNEQFFGPGTRLTVL.

With regard to this clone: The sample has other DNA sequences that encode this CDR3 too. The chain recombines TRBV7-9 with TRBJ1-5; no clear D. Trimming removed 0 bases from V and 2 bases from J, with 5 bases in between. Germline V lookup: CDR1 SEHNR, CDR2 FQNEAQ (reference sequence). This CDR3 has 14 residues. The CDR3 is CASSLASGNQPQHF. CDR3 bases: TGTGCCAGCAGCTTAGCCAGCGGCAATCAGCCCCAGCATTTT.

This clone was seen once. The gene calls are TRBV28 and TRBJ2-1, with 10 bases lining up with TRBD2. Trimming took 2 bases from V and 8 from J; bases not matched to a gene: 9. CDR3 size: 16 residues. CDR1 is MDHEN and CDR2 is SYDVKM in the germline V gene. CDR3 region: CASSLTGLAGEDEQFF. CDR3 nucleotides: TGTGCCAGCAGTTTAACTGGTCTAGCGGGAGAGGATGAGCAGTTCTTC.

This chain uses TRBV21-1 with TRBJ1-2; no check of the table's D call, TRBD1, against the DNA was made. TRBV21-1 corresponds to a pseudogene. CDR3 length equals 15 residues. In nucleotides, the CDR3 is TGTGCCAGCAGCATTCAGGGGGCTCGAGGCTATGGCTACACCTTC. It codes for CASSIQGARGYGYTF.

The rearrangement uses TRBV28 and TRBJ1-1, with no clear D. The CDR3 loop spans 12 amino acids. The V end was cut by 5 bases, the J end by 3 bases, with 7 bases between. The germline V gene has CDR1 MDHEN and CDR2 SYDVKM. The CDR3 here is CASSPLDTEAFF. As DNA, the CDR3 is TGTGCCAGCAGTCCCCTCGACACTGAAGCTTTCTTT. The variable domain in full, with the rest retrieved from reference TRBV28 and TRBJ1-1, is DVKVTQSSRYLVKRTGEKVFLECVQDMDHENMFWYRQDPGLGLRLIYFSYDVKMKEKGDIPEGYSVSREKKERFSLILESASTNQTSMYLCASSPLDTEAFFGQGTRLTVV.

The rearrangement joins TRBV6-1 to TRBJ1-5; D is possibly TRBD1 (6 bases). The V end lost 4 bases, the J end lost 4 bases, and 11 bases lay between the germline ends. The CDR3 spans 14 residues. Germline assignment: CDR1 MNHNS and CDR2 SASEGT. Written as DNA, the CDR3 is TGTGCCAGCAGTGGGGAAGGGGGTAATCAGCCCCAGCATTTT. This codes for CASSGEGGNQPQHF.

This sequence joins TRBV6-5 and TRBJ2-7; 10 bases are shared with TRBD1. The CDR3 sequence is 15 residues long. V lost 8 bases to trimming and J lost 4 bases; unmatched junction nucleotides: 11. CDR1 MNHEY and CDR2 SVGAGI come from the germline V gene. CDR3 loop: CASGHADRGHYEQYF. The DNA of the CDR3 is TGTGCCAGCGGCCACGCCGACAGGGGGCATTACGAGCAGTACTTC.

V is TRBV29-1 and J is TRBJ2-6, with 8 bases fitting TRBD1. The length of the CDR3 is 19 residues. Trimming at V came to 0 bases and at J to 0 bases, leaving 10 bases not matched to a gene. Germline lookup yields CDR1 SQVTM and CDR2 ANQGSEA. CDR3 bases: TGCAGCGTTGAAGATCGACCGGGGACAGGCCTCTCTGGGGCCAACGTCCTGACTTTC. It translates to CSVEDRPGTGLSGANVLTF. The entire variable domain, with the rest obtained from reference TRBV29-1 and TRBJ2-6, is as follows: SAVISQKPSRDICQRGTSLTIQCQVDSQVTMMFWYRQQPGQSLTLIATANQGSEATYESGFVIDKFPISRPNLTFSTLTVSNMSPEDSSIYLCSVEDRPGTGLSGANVLTFGAGSRLTVL.

The chain combines TRBV4-3 with TRBJ1-3; no clear D. This CDR3 region has 14 residues. Trimming left V 0 bases short and J 4 bases short, with 7 bases between. Per germline, CDR1 LGHNA and CDR2 YSLEER. The chain's CDR3 is CASSQDPRGNTIYF. CDR3 bases: TGCGCCAGCAGCCAAGACCCCCGGGGAAACACCATATATTTT.

V gene TRBV6-5 combines with J gene TRBJ2-7, with TRBD1 identical over 10 bases. Per germline, CDR1 MNHEY and CDR2 SVGAGI. J gave up 3 bases and V 4 bases, and 3 bases lay outside the gene matches. CDR3 length: 14 amino acids. The CDR3 sequence is CASSSTGGGYEQYF. For the CDR3, the DNA is TGTGCCAGCAGTTCGACAGGGGGCGGCTACGAGCAGTACTTC.

This chain joins TRBV21-1 and TRBJ1-2; TRBD1, the table's D call, lacks a check against the DNA. TRBV21-1 is labeled a pseudogene. CDR3 length: 12 residues. The CDR3 is CASRDRGLGYTF. The CDR3 DNA reads TGTGCCAGCAGGGACAGGGGTTTGGGCTACACCTTC.

V is TRBV6-5 and J is TRBJ2-1; weak D call: TRBD2 (5 bases). The ends were cut back, 6 bases at V and 6 bases at J, with 15 bases in the middle. This CDR3 comprises 14 residues. Germline loops: CDR1 MNHEY, CDR2 SVGAGI. The CDR3 DNA follows: TGTGCCAGCAGCGACTCGCGACGGGGCAATGAGCAGTTCTTC. Translated: CASSDSRRGNEQFF.

The chain couples TRBV19 to TRBJ1-1, with D possibly matching TRBD1 (6 bases). The germline V gene encodes CDR1 LNHDA and CDR2 SQIVND (reference sequence). Trimming removed 6 bases from V and 5 bases from J, with 16 bases in between. The CDR3 loop spans 14 amino acids. The CDR3 DNA reads TGTGCCAGTAGGGCAGGGGCAGAGGAAACTGAAGCTTTCTTT. Encoded protein: CASRAGAEETEAFF.

CDR3 coding DNA: TGTGCCACCAGTGATTTCGGGACAGGCTTCACAGATACGCAGTATTTT. Encoded protein: CATSDFGTGFTDTQYF. The chain has TRBV24-1 and TRBJ2-3; 8 positions agree with TRBD1. V lost 1 base and J lost 2; bases outside the gene matches: 4. The CDR3 totals 16 residues. CDR1 and CDR2 from the germline V gene are KGHDR and SFDVKD.

Details on this clone: Other DNA sequences in the sample encode the same CDR3. The chain links TRBV4-3 to TRBJ1-1; weak D call: TRBD1 (6 bases). This CDR3 is built from 14 residues. Per the germline V gene, CDR1 is LGHNA and CDR2 is YSLEER. V was pared by 2 bases and J by 2 bases, with 9 bases between. The CDR3 loop reads CASSQRGGNTEAFF. CDR3 coding DNA: TGCGCCAGCAGCCAAAGGGGGGGTAACACTGAAGCTTTCTTT.

The chain carries TRBV19 and TRBJ1-1, with D tentatively TRBD1 (6 bases). V was pared by 6 bases and J by 1 base, with 6 bases between. The CDR3 loop spans 12 amino acids. Germline CDR1 LNHDA, CDR2 SQIVND (reference sequence). This CDR3 is CASRTGNTEAFF. The DNA for the CDR3 is TGTGCCAGTAGGACAGGGAACACTGAAGCTTTCTTT.

The chain employs TRBV7-2 and TRBJ2-1, with D perhaps TRBD2 (7 bases). From germline, CDR1 is SGHTA and CDR2 FQGNSA. The CDR3 sequence is 15 residues long. V lost 11 bases and J 8 bases, leaving 25 bases between the germline ends. In DNA form, the CDR3 reads TGTGCCTCATGGGGGGGGCTCGCGGGAAGGGATGAGCAGTTCTTC. Translating gives CASWGGLAGRDEQFF.

In this sample, this clone turned up once. V is TRBV18 and J is TRBJ2-2; D remains unclear. The germline gives CDR1 KGHSH, CDR2 LQKENI. The CDR3 sequence is 13 residues long. V was trimmed by 3 bases and J by 1 base, leaving 3 bases between them. The CDR3 reads CASSPVNTGELFF. The CDR3 coding sequence is TGTGCCAGCTCACCCGTGAACACCGGGGAGCTGTTTTTT.

The chain couples TRBV10-3 to TRBJ2-6; D might be TRBD2 (6 bases). This CDR3 has 16 residues. Germline assignment: CDR1 ENHRY and CDR2 SYGVKD. Deletions cut 5 bases from V and 0 bases from J, with 11 bases between. The CDR3: CAISLWGDSGANVLTF. The CDR3, as DNA: TGTGCCATCAGTCTTTGGGGGGACTCTGGGGCCAACGTCCTGACTTTC.

This clone was picked up a small number of times. V gene TRBV9 combines with J gene TRBJ2-3; D may be TRBD2 (6 bases). This CDR3 region has 15 residues. Trimming took 3 bases from V and 4 from J, leaving 15 bases between them. The V gene's germline CDR1 is SGDLS and CDR2 YYNGEE. The CDR3 protein is CASSEGRQGADTQYF. CDR3 nucleotides: TGTGCCAGCAGCGAGGGGAGGCAGGGAGCAGATACGCAGTATTTT.

The chain combines TRBV5-1 with TRBJ2-1; 8 nucleotides agree with TRBD1. V was clipped by 4 bases and J by 5 bases; unmatched bases: 11. The germline CDR1 and CDR2 sequences are SGHRS and YFSETQ. CDR3 length: 16 amino acids. The CDR3 DNA sequence: TGCGCCAGCAGCCCTTTAGGACAGGGACTTAACAATGAGCAGTTCTTC. This translates into CASSPLGQGLNNEQFF.

This clone is classed as medium-sized. The V and J genes are TRBV24-1 and TRBJ2-5, with 11 bases fitting TRBD2. The CDR3 sequence is 18 residues long. CDR1 is KGHDR, CDR2 SFDVKD, per germline. The J segment lost 5 bases and the V segment lost 2 bases, leaving 12 bases of the junction unmatched. DNA for the CDR3: TGTGCCACCAGTGATTACGGGACTAGCGGTCCCTCCCTGGAGACCCAGTACTTC. Translating it yields CATSDYGTSGPSLETQYF.

This chain links TRBV9 with TRBJ1-4; no firm D call. Trimming left V 0 bases short and J 7 bases short, with 10 bases between. CDR3 length equals 14 residues. Germline V lookup: CDR1 SGDLS, CDR2 YYNGEE. The DNA of the CDR3 is TGTGCCAGCAGCGTAGGAGGGAGTAGTGAAAAACTGTTTTTT. Protein product: CASSVGGSSEKLFF.

This clone has just one count. The chain links TRBV5-4 to TRBJ2-7; no clear D gene. The CDR3 has 14 residues. CDR1 SGHNT and CDR2 YYREEE come from the germline V gene (reference sequence). Deletions cut 4 bases from V and 1 base from J, with 12 bases between. This chain's CDR3 is CASSPDLVSYEQYF. CDR3 bases: TGTGCCAGCAGCCCGGATCTAGTTTCCTACGAGCAGTACTTC.